This T cell receptor (beta chain) was obtained from a study of beta chain features in type 1 diabetes. Study outcomes and limitations: The question left open here concerned HLA type influencing TCRB rearrangement. Sampled from patients, naive, central memory and Treg TCRB repertoires appeared more similar than those sampled from healthy donors. Among patients with Type 1 diabetes, TCRB CDR3s were moderately but significantly shorter in every one of the four CD4+ subsets. Cells carrying high TCR expression could end up over-represented when cDNA is sequenced.

The V segment lost 4 bases and the J segment 8 bases; nucleotides outside the gene matches: 2. Per germline, CDR1 SGHTA and CDR2 FQGTGA. The CDR3 contains 13 residues. This clone was picked up a small number of times. Its cognate antigen is unknown. The isolated RNA, all of it, was reverse transcribed, so expressed TCRB transcripts were what got sequenced. TCRdb keeps only in-frame clones here, not all; method: immunoSEQ multiplex PCR. The sample includes under 350,000 clones, about 8.5% seen only once; the top ten take approximately 1%. Sequencing input: central memory CD4+ T cells from blood. V and J are TRBV7-3 and TRBJ2-3; TRBD2 matches at 11 bases. The source is a young woman in good health. The DNA for the CDR3 is TGTGCCAGCAGCTCAGGACTAGCGGGTACGCAGTATTTT. Its protein is CASSSGLAGTQYF.